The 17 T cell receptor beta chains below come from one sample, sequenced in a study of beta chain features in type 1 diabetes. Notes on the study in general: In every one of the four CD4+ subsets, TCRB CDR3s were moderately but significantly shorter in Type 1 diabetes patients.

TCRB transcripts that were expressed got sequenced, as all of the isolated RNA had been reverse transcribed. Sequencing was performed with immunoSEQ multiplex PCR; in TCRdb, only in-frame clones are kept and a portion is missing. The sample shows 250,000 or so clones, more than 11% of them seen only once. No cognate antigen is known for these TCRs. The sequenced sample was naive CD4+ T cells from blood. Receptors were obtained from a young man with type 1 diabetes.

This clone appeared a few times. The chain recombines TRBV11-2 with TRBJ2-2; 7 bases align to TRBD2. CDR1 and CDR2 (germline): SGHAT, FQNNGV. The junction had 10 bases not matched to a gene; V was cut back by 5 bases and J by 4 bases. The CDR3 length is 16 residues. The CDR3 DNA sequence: TGTGCCAGCAGCATATCTAGCGGACATATCACCGGGGAGCTGTTTTTT. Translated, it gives CASSISSGHITGELFF.

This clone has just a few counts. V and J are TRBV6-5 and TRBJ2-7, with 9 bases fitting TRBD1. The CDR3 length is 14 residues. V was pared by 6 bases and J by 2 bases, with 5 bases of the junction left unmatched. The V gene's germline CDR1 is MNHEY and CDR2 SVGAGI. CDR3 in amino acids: CASSRGQGTYEQYF. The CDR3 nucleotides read TGTGCCAGCAGCCGCGGACAGGGGACCTACGAGCAGTACTTC.

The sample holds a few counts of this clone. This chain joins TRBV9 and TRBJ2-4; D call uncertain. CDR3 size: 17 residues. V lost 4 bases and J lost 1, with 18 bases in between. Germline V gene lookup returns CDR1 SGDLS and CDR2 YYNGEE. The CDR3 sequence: CASSPRLAPGAKNIQYF. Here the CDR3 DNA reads TGTGCCAGCAGCCCCCGCCTGGCCCCCGGGGCCAAAAACATTCAGTACTTC. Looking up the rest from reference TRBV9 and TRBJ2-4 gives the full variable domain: DSGVTQTPKHLITATGQRVTLRCSPRSGDLSVYWYQQSLDQGLQFLIQYYNGEERAKGNILERFSAQQFPDLHSELNLSSLELGDSALYFCASSPRLAPGAKNIQYFGAGTRLSVL.

For the CDR3, the DNA is TGCGCCAGCAGCTGGGACAATCCTCGGGAAAAACTGTTTTTT. Its protein is CASSWDNPREKLFF. The chain employs TRBV5-1 and TRBJ1-4, with a tentative D call TRBD1 (6 bases). Germline V lookup: CDR1 SGHRS, CDR2 YFSETQ. The CDR3 length is 14 residues. V gave up 3 bases and J gave up 8 bases, with 14 bases separating them.

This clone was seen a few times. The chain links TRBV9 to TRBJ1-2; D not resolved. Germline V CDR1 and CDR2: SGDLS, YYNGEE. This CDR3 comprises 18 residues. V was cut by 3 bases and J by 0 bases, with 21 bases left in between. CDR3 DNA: TGTGCCAGCAGCGAGGCCTCCGGGAGGGTTGAAGCTAACTATGGCTACACCTTC. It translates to CASSEASGRVEANYGYTF.

The DNA of the CDR3 is TGTGCCAGCAGCACCGAGCGGGGGGGCTCCTACAATGAGCAGTTCTTC. Encoded protein: CASSTERGGSYNEQFF. The V and J genes are TRBV11-2 and TRBJ2-1; 10 nucleotides agree with TRBD2. Losses at the gene ends were 5 bases for V and 0 bases for J; bases not matched to a gene: 4. Germline-derived CDR1 and CDR2 are SGHAT and FQNNGV. The CDR3 runs to 16 residues.

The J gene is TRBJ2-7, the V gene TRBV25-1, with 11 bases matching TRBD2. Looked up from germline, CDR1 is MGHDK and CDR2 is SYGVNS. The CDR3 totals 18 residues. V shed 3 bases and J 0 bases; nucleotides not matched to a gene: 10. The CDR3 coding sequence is TGTGCCAGCAGTGAGGTCCTAGCGGGAGGTCCACTCTCCTACGAGCAGTACTTC. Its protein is CASSEVLAGGPLSYEQYF.

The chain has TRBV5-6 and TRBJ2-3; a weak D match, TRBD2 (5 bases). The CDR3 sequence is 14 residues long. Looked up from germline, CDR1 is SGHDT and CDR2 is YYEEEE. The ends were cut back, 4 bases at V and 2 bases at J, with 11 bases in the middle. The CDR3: CASSIPGNTDTQYF. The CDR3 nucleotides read TGTGCCAGCAGCATTCCCGGGAACACAGATACGCAGTATTTT.

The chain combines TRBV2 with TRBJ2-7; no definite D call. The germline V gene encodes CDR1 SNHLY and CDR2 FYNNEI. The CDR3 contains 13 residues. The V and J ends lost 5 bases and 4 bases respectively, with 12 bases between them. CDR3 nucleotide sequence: TGTGCCAGCAGTCTAAGGCGAGGATACGAGCAGTACTTC. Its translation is CASSLRRGYEQYF.

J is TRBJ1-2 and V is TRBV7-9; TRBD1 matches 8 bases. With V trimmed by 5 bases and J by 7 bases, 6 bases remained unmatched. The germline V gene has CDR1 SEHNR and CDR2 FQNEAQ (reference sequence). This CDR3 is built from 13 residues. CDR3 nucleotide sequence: TGTGCCAGCAGCCTCGGACAGGGATCTGGCTACACCTTC. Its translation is CASSLGQGSGYTF.

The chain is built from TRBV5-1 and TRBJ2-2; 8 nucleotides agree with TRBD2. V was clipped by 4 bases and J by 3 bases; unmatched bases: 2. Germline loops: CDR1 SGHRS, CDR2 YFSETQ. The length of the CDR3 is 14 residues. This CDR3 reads CASSAGLDTGELFF. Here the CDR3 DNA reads TGCGCCAGCAGCGCGGGACTAGACACCGGGGAGCTGTTTTTT.

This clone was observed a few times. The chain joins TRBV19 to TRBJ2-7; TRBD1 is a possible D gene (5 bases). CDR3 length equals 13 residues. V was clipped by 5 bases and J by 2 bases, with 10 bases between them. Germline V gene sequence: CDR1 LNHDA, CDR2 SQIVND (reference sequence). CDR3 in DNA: TGTGCCAGTAGTTTTGGCAGGGCCTACGAGCAGTACTTC. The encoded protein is CASSFGRAYEQYF.

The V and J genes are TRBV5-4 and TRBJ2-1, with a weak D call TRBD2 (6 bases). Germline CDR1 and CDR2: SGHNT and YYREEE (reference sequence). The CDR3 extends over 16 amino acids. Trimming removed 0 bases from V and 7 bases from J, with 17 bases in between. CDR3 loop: CASSLEVLRAGNEQFF. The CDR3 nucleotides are TGTGCCAGCAGCTTGGAAGTGCTCCGGGCGGGGAATGAGCAGTTCTTC. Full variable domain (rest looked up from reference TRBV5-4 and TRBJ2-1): ETGVTQSPTHLIKTRGQQVTLRCSSQSGHNTVSWYQQALGQGPQFIFQYYREEENGRGNFPPRFSGLQFPNYSSELNVNALELDDSALYLCASSLEVLRAGNEQFFGPGTRLTVL.

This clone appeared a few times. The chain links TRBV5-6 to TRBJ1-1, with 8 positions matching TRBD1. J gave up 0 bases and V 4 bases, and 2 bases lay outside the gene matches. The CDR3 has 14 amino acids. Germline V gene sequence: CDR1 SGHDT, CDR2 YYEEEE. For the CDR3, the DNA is TGTGCCAGCAGCACGGGACAGGTGAACACTGAAGCTTTCTTT. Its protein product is CASSTGQVNTEAFF. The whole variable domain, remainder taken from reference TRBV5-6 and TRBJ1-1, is DAGVTQSPTHLIKTRGQQVTLRCSPKSGHDTVSWYQQALGQGPQFIFQYYEEEERQRGNFPDRFSGHQFPNYSSELNVNALLLGDSALYLCASSTGQVNTEAFFGQGTRLTVV.

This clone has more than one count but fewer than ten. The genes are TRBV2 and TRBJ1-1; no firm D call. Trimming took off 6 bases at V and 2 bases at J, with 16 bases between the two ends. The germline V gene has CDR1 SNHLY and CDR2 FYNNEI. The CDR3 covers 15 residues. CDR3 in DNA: TGTGCCAGCAGGTCGACTAGGGCCCCAAACACTGAAGCTTTCTTT. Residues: CASRSTRAPNTEAFF.

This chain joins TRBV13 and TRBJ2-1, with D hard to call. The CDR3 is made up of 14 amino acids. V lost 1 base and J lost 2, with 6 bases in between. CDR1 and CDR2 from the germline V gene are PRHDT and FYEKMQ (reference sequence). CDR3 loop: CASSLARPYNEQFF. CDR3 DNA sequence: TGTGCCAGCAGCTTAGCCAGGCCCTACAATGAGCAGTTCTTC.

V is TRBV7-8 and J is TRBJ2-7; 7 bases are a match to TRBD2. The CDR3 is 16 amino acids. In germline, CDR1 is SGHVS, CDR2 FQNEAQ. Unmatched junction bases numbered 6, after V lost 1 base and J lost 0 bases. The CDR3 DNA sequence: TGTGCCAGCAGCTTAGGGTCAGCGGGGACCTCCTACGAGCAGTACTTC. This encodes CASSLGSAGTSYEQYF.